A selection of T cell receptor beta chains follows, all from one sample in a study of blood T cells in healthy people across ages. Via MiXCR, TCRdb re-called the 5' RACE reads, giving one row per CDR3 protein. The sample has roughly 730,000 distinct CDR3 sequences, approximately 53% seen once. The sequencing sample was made of blood. The source of these receptors is a man aged 35 to 55 in good health. CDR3s include the opening cysteine and the closing phenylalanine or tryptophan. The D gene is left open where the match is weak. Clone size, where shown, is once, few, many, or a class for clones that have expanded.

CASREQGDSNQPQHF | TGTGCCAGCAGGGAACAGGGGGATAGCAATCAGCCCCAGCATTTT | TRBJ1-5 | TRBV6-5 | TRBD1 | few
CATSRDGDRGRGYTF | TGTGCCACCAGCAGAGATGGTGACAGGGGCCGTGGCTACACCTTC | TRBJ1-2 | TRBV15 | TRBD1 | once
CASSLGHSHAGTDTQYF | TGCGCCAGCAGCCTGGGCCACAGCCATGCTGGCACAGATACGCAGTATTTT | TRBJ2-3 | TRBV5-1 | NA | NA
CASSQDRTYEQYF | TGCGCCAGCAGCCAAGACAGAACCTACGAGCAGTACTTC | TRBJ2-7 | TRBV4-1 | NA | many
CASSLSAGTGSREQYF | TGCGCCAGCAGCCTCTCCGCCGGGACAGGGTCCCGCGAGCAGTACTTC | TRBJ2-7 | TRBV4-3 | TRBD1 | NA
CTSSLNSEEETQYF | TGTACCAGCAGCCTCAATTCTGAGGAAGAGACCCAGTACTTC | TRBJ2-5 | TRBV4-2 | NA | NA
CASSGPPGTDEQYF | TGTGCCAGCAGCGGTCCTCCCGGGACCGACGAGCAGTACTTC | TRBJ2-7 | TRBV7-8 | NA | NA
CASSFAGTHQDTQYF | TGTGCCAGCAGCTTCGCAGGAACCCACCAGGATACGCAGTATTTT | TRBJ2-3 | TRBV7-2 | NA | few
CASSLRGRGGGVQFF | TGTGCCAGCAGTTTAAGAGGGAGGGGTGGCGGTGTGCAGTTCTTC | TRBJ2-1 | TRBV12-3/TRBV12-4 | TRBD2 | NA
CASTPLRGSLRDTQYF | TGTGCCAGCACACCGTTACGTGGGAGTCTACGAGATACGCAGTATTTT | TRBJ2-3 | TRBV12-3/TRBV12-4 | NA | NA
CASSDHRADSTNEKLFF | TGTGCCAGCAGTGACCACAGGGCTGATTCCACTAATGAAAAACTGTTTTTT | TRBJ1-4 | TRBV6-1 | NA | few
CASSQEAEPNEQFF | TGTGCCAGCAGCCAAGAGGCAGAGCCAAATGAGCAGTTCTTC | TRBJ2-1 | TRBV4-2 | NA | NA
CASRGTAQETQYF | TGTGCCAGCAGGGGGACAGCTCAAGAGACCCAGTACTTC | TRBJ2-5 | TRBV9 | TRBD1 | NA
CAISDDRGETQYF | TGTGCCATCAGTGATGACCGAGGGGAGACCCAGTACTTC | TRBJ2-5 | TRBV10-3 | NA | NA
CASQLLGPNTEAFF | TGTGCCAGCCAGTTACTAGGGCCGAACACTGAAGCTTTCTTT | TRBJ1-1 | TRBV2 | NA | NA
CASSLGAGPTYGYTF | TGTGCCAGCAGCTTAGGAGCAGGGCCGACCTATGGCTACACCTTC | TRBJ1-2 | TRBV13 | NA | NA
CASYRAPNEQFF | TGTGCCAGCTACAGGGCCCCCAATGAGCAGTTCTTC | TRBJ2-1 | TRBV27 | NA | NA
CASSQGLHGNQPQHF | TGTGCCAGCAGCCAGGGCCTACATGGCAATCAGCCCCAGCATTTT | TRBJ1-5 | TRBV6-5 | NA | NA
CASSPLGVSYNEQFF | TGCGCCAGCAGCCCTCTGGGAGTCTCCTACAATGAGCAGTTCTTC | TRBJ2-1 | TRBV4-1 | NA | NA
CASSYIGRAGGYTF | TGTGCCAGCAGTTATATCGGGAGGGCAGGCGGCTACACCTTC | TRBJ1-2 | TRBV6-5 | NA | few
CASSYRYRYSNQPQHF | TGTGCCAGCAGTTACAGGTACAGATATAGCAATCAGCCCCAGCATTTT | TRBJ1-5 | TRBV6-6 | NA | few
CASRPYQGTTDTQYF | TGTGCCAGCAGGCCTTACCAGGGTACCACAGATACGCAGTATTTT | TRBJ2-3 | TRBV27 | NA | NA
CATSPDRGKFF | TGTGCCACCAGCCCGGACAGGGGAAAGTTCTTC | TRBJ2-1 | TRBV15 | TRBD1 | NA
CASSPTGPSQETQYF | TGTGCCAGCTCACCAACAGGACCCAGCCAAGAGACCCAGTACTTC | TRBJ2-5 | TRBV18 | NA | NA
CASSLAQTGDGYTF | TGCGCCAGCAGCTTGGCCCAAACAGGGGATGGCTACACCTTC | TRBJ1-2 | TRBV5-1 | TRBD1 | NA
CASRRRDTGELFF | TGTGCCAGCAGAAGAAGGGACACCGGGGAGCTGTTTTTT | TRBJ2-2 | TRBV11-2 | NA | once
CSVVRAGGGDEQYF | TGCAGCGTTGTGCGAGCGGGAGGGGGAGACGAGCAGTACTTC | TRBJ2-7 | TRBV29-1 | TRBD2 | NA
CASSLEGQEFYEQYF | TGTGCCAGCAGCTTAGAAGGACAGGAATTCTACGAGCAGTACTTC | TRBJ2-7 | TRBV11-2 | TRBD1 | NA
CASSPGLAGGKYTDTQYF | TGCGCCAGCAGCCCGGGACTAGCGGGGGGGAAATACACAGATACGCAGTATTTT | TRBJ2-3 | TRBV5-1 | TRBD2 | NA